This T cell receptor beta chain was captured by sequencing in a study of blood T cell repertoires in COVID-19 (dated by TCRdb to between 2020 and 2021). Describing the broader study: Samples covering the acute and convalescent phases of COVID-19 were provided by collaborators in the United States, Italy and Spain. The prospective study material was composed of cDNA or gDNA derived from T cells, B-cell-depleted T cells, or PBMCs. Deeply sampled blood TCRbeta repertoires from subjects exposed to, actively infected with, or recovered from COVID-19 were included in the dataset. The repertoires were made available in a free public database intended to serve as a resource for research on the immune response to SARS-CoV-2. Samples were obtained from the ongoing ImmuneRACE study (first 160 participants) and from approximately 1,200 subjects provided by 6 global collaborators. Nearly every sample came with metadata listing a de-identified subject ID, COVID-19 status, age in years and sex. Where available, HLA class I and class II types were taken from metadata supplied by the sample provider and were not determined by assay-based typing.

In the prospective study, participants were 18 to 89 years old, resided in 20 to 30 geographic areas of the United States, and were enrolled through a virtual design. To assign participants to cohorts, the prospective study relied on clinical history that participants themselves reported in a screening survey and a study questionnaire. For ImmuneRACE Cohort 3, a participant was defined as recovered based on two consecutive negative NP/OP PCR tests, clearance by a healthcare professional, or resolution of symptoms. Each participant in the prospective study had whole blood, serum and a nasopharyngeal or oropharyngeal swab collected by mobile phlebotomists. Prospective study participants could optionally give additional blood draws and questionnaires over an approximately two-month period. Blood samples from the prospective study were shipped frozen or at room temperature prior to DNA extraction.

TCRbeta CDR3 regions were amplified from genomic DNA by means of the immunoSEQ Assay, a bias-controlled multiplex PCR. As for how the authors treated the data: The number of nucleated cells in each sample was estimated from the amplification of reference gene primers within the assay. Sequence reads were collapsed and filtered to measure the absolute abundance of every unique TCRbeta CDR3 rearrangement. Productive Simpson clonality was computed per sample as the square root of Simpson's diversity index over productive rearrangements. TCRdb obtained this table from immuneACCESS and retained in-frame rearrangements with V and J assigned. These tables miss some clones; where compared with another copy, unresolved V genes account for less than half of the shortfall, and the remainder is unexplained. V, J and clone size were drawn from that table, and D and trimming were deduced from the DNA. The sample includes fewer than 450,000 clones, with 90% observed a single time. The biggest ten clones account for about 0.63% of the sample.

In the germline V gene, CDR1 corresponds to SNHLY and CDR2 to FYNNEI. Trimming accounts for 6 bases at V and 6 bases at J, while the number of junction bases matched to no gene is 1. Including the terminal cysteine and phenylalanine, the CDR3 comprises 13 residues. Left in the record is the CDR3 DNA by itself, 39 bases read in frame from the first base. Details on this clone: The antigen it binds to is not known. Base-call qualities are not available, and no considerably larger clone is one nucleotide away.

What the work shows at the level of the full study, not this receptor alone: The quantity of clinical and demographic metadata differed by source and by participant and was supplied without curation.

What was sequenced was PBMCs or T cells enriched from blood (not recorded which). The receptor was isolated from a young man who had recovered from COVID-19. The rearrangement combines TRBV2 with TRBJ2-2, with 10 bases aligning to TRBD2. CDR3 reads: CASRAGGPGELFF. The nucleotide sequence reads TGTGCCAGCAGAGCGGGGGGGCCCGGGGAGCTGTTTTTT.